This TCR beta chain is from a study of beta chain features in type 1 diabetes. The isolated RNA, all of it, was reverse transcribed, so expressed TCRB transcripts were what got sequenced. The method was immunoSEQ multiplex PCR; TCRdb's version includes in-frame clones alone and lacks a portion of them. Altogether 330,000 or so clones are present, around 19% being singletons, with the ten largest covering approximately 0.043%. Every single donor gave one heparinised blood draw, and these averaged about 116 mL. CD45RO/CCR7/CD25/CD127/CD95/CD27 sorting isolated CD4+ naive, central memory, regulatory and stem cell-like memory cells. Study results and caveats: In the patient group, naive, central memory and Treg TCRB repertoires seemed more alike than in the healthy donor group.

Only one count was recorded for this clone. Antigen specificity is unknown. Sample: naive CD4+ T cells from blood. The TCR was taken from a woman between 18 and 30 years old in good health.

The CDR3 nucleotides read TGTGCCTGGAGTAGGGCGATGGGGACAGTGGAAGCTTTCTTT. This gives the protein CAWSRAMGTVEAFF. This chain links TRBV30 with TRBJ1-1; 7 bases are shared with TRBD1. Germline V lookup: CDR1 GTSNPN, CDR2 SVGIG (reference sequence). V lost 2 bases, J lost 8 bases, and 11 bases stayed unmatched. The CDR3 covers 14 residues.